This T cell receptor beta chain is drawn from a study of T cells in Graves' hyperthyroidism and ophthalmopathy. Study summary: At initial diagnosis, before any treatment had begun, peripheral blood was obtained. Study-wide findings and caveats: Ophthalmopathy was predicted by the model a median of approximately six months ahead of onset. A model using 13 V-J features told ophthalmopathy apart from stable hyperthyroidism.

Germline CDR1 DFQATT, CDR2 SNEGSKA (reference sequence). The CDR3 length is 12 residues. The trim removed 3 bases at V and 7 bases at J, leaving 2 bases unmatched. A note on this clonotype: Its matching antigen is unknown.

What was amplified from RNA transcripts were TCR beta CDR3 regions. HTBI primers were the set used in a first-round RT-PCR of the TCR CDR3. TCRdb reanalysed the multiplex PCR reads using MiXCR and keeps one entry per CDR3 protein. This table has around 690,000 distinct CDR3 sequences, 20% appearing once. Sequenced input: blood. The chain has TRBV20-1 and TRBJ2-1; 8 nucleotides agree with TRBD1. The receptor was isolated from a man aged 25-45 years with Graves' ophthalmopathy. CDR3 in DNA: TGCAGTGCTAGGCGACAGGGGAATGAGCAGTTCTTC. It specifies CSARRQGNEQFF.